Each of the 20 T cell receptor beta chains below was sequenced from the same sample in a study of CD8 T cells in ankylosing spondylitis. TCRdb re-analysed the 5' RACE reads in MiXCR, keeping a single row per CDR3 protein. The data show roughly 39,000 distinct CDR3 sequences, roughly 2.5% seen once. Material: blood, either unsorted or a sorted T cell fraction (not recorded which). The origin of the receptors is a male donor with ankylosing spondylitis or in good health (not recorded which).

The table lists this clonotype with many counts. The chain has TRBV9 and TRBJ2-7; 12 nucleotides line up with TRBD2. V dropped 2 bases and J dropped 2; count of bases not matched to a gene: 2. The germline gives CDR1 SGDLS, CDR2 YYNGEE. The CDR3 contains 15 residues. CDR3 region: CASSVLAGGPYEQYF. CDR3 nucleotide sequence: TGTGCCAGCAGCGTCCTAGCGGGAGGGCCCTACGAGCAGTACTTC.

This clonotype has a count of ten or more. This chain links TRBV9 with TRBJ2-5; 10 bases match TRBD2. Germline CDR1 SGDLS, CDR2 YYNGEE. V was pared by 7 bases and J by 1 base, with 7 bases of the junction left unmatched. This CDR3 has 15 residues. The CDR3 protein is CASSLLAGVQETQYF. The CDR3 bases are TGTGCCAGCTCGCTTCTAGCGGGGGTCCAAGAGACCCAGTACTTC.

This clonotype appeared many times. The chain recombines TRBV9 with TRBJ2-7, with TRBD2 identical over 10 bases. The CDR3 runs 14 residues. V dropped 2 bases and J dropped 5; count of bases not matched to a gene: 4. In germline, CDR1 is SGDLS, CDR2 YYNGEE. Here the CDR3 reads CASSVGLASDEQYF. The CDR3 nucleotides read TGTGCCAGCAGCGTGGGACTAGCGTCCGACGAGCAGTACTTC. The whole variable domain, remainder taken from reference TRBV9 and TRBJ2-7, is DSGVTQTPKHLITATGQRVTLRCSPRSGDLSVYWYQQSLDQGLQFLIQYYNGEERAKGNILERFSAQQFPDLHSELNLSSLELGDSALYFCASSVGLASDEQYFGPGTRLTVT.

In its sample, this clonotype ranks as medium-sized (0.01 to 0.1%). This chain uses TRBV9 with TRBJ1-2, with 9 positions matching TRBD1. J was trimmed by 2 bases and V by 4 bases; bases with no gene match: 3. The CDR3 loop spans 14 amino acids. Germline V gene lookup returns CDR1 SGDLS and CDR2 YYNGEE. The CDR3 nucleotides read TGTGCCAGCAGCACAGGACAGGGGAACTATGGCTACACCTTC. This translates into CASSTGQGNYGYTF.

This clonotype was counted at least ten times. J is TRBJ2-7 and V is TRBV9; possibly TRBD1 for D (5 bases). This CDR3 contains 13 residues. CDR1 is SGDLS and CDR2 is YYNGEE in the germline V gene. V lost 0 bases, J lost 9 bases, and 13 bases lay in between. The CDR3 here is CASSVVEGAAQYF. CDR3 nucleotides: TGTGCCAGCAGCGTAGTTGAAGGGGCCGCGCAGTACTTC.

This clonotype was recorded many times. V is TRBV9 and J is TRBJ2-2, with 15 bases matching TRBD2. The trim removed 4 bases at V and 5 bases at J, leaving 12 bases unmatched. Germline V CDR1 and CDR2: SGDLS, YYNGEE. The CDR3 length is 19 residues. CDR3 loop: CASSSQRGLAGGRTGELFF. The CDR3 DNA reads as TGTGCCAGCAGCTCCCAAAGGGGACTAGCGGGAGGTCGGACCGGGGAGCTGTTTTTT. Full variable domain (remainder filled in from reference TRBV9 and TRBJ2-2): DSGVTQTPKHLITATGQRVTLRCSPRSGDLSVYWYQQSLDQGLQFLIQYYNGEERAKGNILERFSAQQFPDLHSELNLSSLELGDSALYFCASSSQRGLAGGRTGELFFGEGSRLTVL.

Many counts were recorded for this clonotype. The V and J genes are TRBV9 and TRBJ2-5; D might be TRBD2 (7 bases). The V end was cut by 4 bases, the J end by 2 bases, with 15 bases between. This CDR3 has 15 residues. The germline CDR1 and CDR2 sequences are SGDLS and YYNGEE. The CDR3 protein is CASSLWGGAQETQYF. CDR3 in DNA: TGTGCCAGCAGCCTCTGGGGGGGGGCACAAGAGACCCAGTACTTC.

This clonotype was seen repeatedly, ten times or more. CDR3 nucleotide sequence: TGTGCCAGCAGCGTAGTCGGGCTAGCGGGAGGGGTCCATGAGCAGTTCTTC. Its protein is CASSVVGLAGGVHEQFF. The chain combines TRBV9 with TRBJ2-1; 12 positions match TRBD2. Losses at the gene ends were 0 bases for V and 8 bases for J; bases not matched to a gene: 9. The CDR3 is 17 residues long. In germline, CDR1 is SGDLS, CDR2 YYNGEE.

There are many counts of this clonotype. The chain has TRBV9 and TRBJ2-2; TRBD2 matches at 8 bases. The CDR3 has 15 amino acids. J was trimmed by 0 bases and V by 4 bases; bases with no gene match: 2. Germline-derived CDR1 and CDR2 are SGDLS and YYNGEE. CDR3: CASSSGLANTGELFF. The CDR3 region has the DNA TGTGCCAGCAGCTCGGGACTAGCGAACACCGGGGAGCTGTTTTTT.

This clonotype was counted ten times or more. The chain uses TRBV9 and TRBJ2-5; 13 nucleotides agree with TRBD2. This CDR3 comprises 15 residues. With V trimmed by 4 bases and J by 4 bases, 4 bases remained unmatched. Germline-derived CDR1 and CDR2 are SGDLS and YYNGEE. CDR3 sequence reads: CASSSGLAGVETQYF. CDR3 nucleotides: TGTGCCAGCAGCTCCGGACTAGCGGGAGTAGAGACCCAGTACTTC.

This clonotype was seen many times. The V and J genes are TRBV9 and TRBJ2-7, with D possibly being TRBD1 (5 bases). There are 15 residues in the CDR3. Germline assignment: CDR1 SGDLS and CDR2 YYNGEE. V shed 0 bases and J shed 2 bases, with 12 bases lying between them. CDR3: CASSVGAGKAYEQYF. CDR3 bases: TGTGCCAGCAGCGTAGGGGCAGGGAAAGCCTACGAGCAGTACTTC.

In this sample, this clonotype turned up many times. This rearrangement joins TRBV9 to TRBJ2-5, with a tentative D call TRBD2 (5 bases). The CDR3 sequence is 13 residues long. Germline CDR1 SGDLS, CDR2 YYNGEE. V was clipped by 0 bases and J by 7 bases, with 10 bases between them. CDR3: CASSVVGEGTQYF. CDR3 nucleotide sequence: TGTGCCAGCAGCGTAGTCGGTGAGGGGACCCAGTACTTC.

This clonotype occurred many times. V usage is TRBV9 and J usage is TRBJ2-5; TRBD1 matches 8 bases. Germline V gene lookup returns CDR1 SGDLS and CDR2 YYNGEE. Unmatched junction bases numbered 3, after V lost 3 bases and J lost 5 bases. This CDR3 region has 13 residues. CDR3 residues: CASSGQGWETQYF. The CDR3, as DNA: TGTGCCAGCAGCGGACAGGGGTGGGAGACCCAGTACTTC.

There are many counts of this clonotype. This sequence joins TRBV9 and TRBJ2-1; 12 nucleotides align to TRBD2. Germline-derived CDR1 and CDR2 are SGDLS and YYNGEE. The CDR3 contains 17 residues. V lost 0 bases to trimming and J lost 8 bases; unmatched junction nucleotides: 9. The CDR3: CASSVALTSGSNHEQFF. The CDR3 DNA reads TGTGCCAGCAGCGTAGCCTTGACTAGCGGGAGTAACCATGAGCAGTTCTTC.

This clonotype came up many times. V and J are TRBV9 and TRBJ2-3; 9 positions agree with TRBD2. J lost 3 bases, V lost 3 bases, and 5 bases had no gene match. Germline CDR1 and CDR2: SGDLS and YYNGEE. This CDR3 has 15 residues. The CDR3 loop is CASSAAGGPTDTQYF. CDR3 DNA sequence: TGTGCCAGCAGCGCCGCGGGAGGGCCGACAGATACGCAGTATTTT.

This clonotype came up many times. This chain joins TRBV9 and TRBJ2-3, with unresolved D. The CDR3 contains 12 residues. Germline V gives CDR1 SGDLS, CDR2 YYNGEE. With 3 bases removed from V and 3 bases from J, the gap between germline ends came to 5 bases. CDR3 nucleotides: TGTGCCAGCAGCGGATTAACAGATACGCAGTATTTT. It encodes CASSGLTDTQYF.

This clonotype was found many times. The CDR3 is CASSVNPAGYQETQYF. The CDR3 nucleotides read TGTGCCAGCAGCGTAAACCCAGCGGGCTACCAAGAGACCCAGTACTTC. The chain links TRBV9 to TRBJ2-5; possibly TRBD2 for D (6 bases). CDR3 length: 16 residues. V shed 1 base and J shed 0 bases, with 13 bases lying between them. Germline-derived CDR1 and CDR2 are SGDLS and YYNGEE. The full variable domain, rest sourced from reference TRBV9 and TRBJ2-5, is DSGVTQTPKHLITATGQRVTLRCSPRSGDLSVYWYQQSLDQGLQFLIQYYNGEERAKGNILERFSAQQFPDLHSELNLSSLELGDSALYFCASSVNPAGYQETQYFGPGTRLLVL.

This clonotype was seen many times. The chain is built from TRBV9 and TRBJ2-3; no definite D call. This CDR3 has 17 amino acids. Germline V gene data show CDR1 as SGDLS and CDR2 as YYNGEE. Trimming removed 4 bases from V and 0 bases from J, with 18 bases in between. Here the CDR3 DNA reads TGTGCCAGCAGCCCAAGAGGTGGATCCCGAAGCACAGATACGCAGTATTTT. It is translated as CASSPRGGSRSTDTQYF.

This clonotype was recorded many times. This chain uses TRBV9 with TRBJ2-1; a possible D gene is TRBD1 (6 bases). Deletions cut 0 bases from V and 5 bases from J, with 9 bases between. The length of the CDR3 is 14 residues. Looked up from germline, CDR1 is SGDLS and CDR2 is YYNGEE. CDR3 sequence reads: CASSVGTANNEQFF. CDR3 sequence (DNA): TGTGCCAGCAGCGTAGGGACAGCAAACAATGAGCAGTTCTTC. The complete variable domain, with remaining parts taken from reference TRBV9 and TRBJ2-1, reads DSGVTQTPKHLITATGQRVTLRCSPRSGDLSVYWYQQSLDQGLQFLIQYYNGEERAKGNILERFSAQQFPDLHSELNLSSLELGDSALYFCASSVGTANNEQFFGPGTRLTVL.

This clonotype was counted ten times or more. This sequence joins TRBV9 and TRBJ2-1; D unresolved. The CDR3 sequence is 15 residues long. V lost 4 bases, J lost 0 bases, and 11 bases lay in between. The germline CDR1 and CDR2 sequences are SGDLS and YYNGEE. The CDR3 here is CASSLDSYSYNEQFF. DNA for the CDR3: TGTGCCAGCAGCCTGGATTCGTACTCCTACAATGAGCAGTTCTTC.